The clone carrying this TCR beta chain was counted at least ten times. Researchers took RNA transcripts and amplified the TCR beta CDR3 regions from them. HTBI primers were used for first-round RT-PCR of the TCR CDR3. Each CDR3 protein gets one entry after TCRdb re-called the multiplex PCR reads with MiXCR. The sample lists a few hundred thousand distinct CDR3 sequences; roughly 14% were seen once. CDR3 size: 18 residues. With 0 bases removed from V and 1 base from J, the gap between germline ends came to 18 bases. Germline values: CDR1 LNHNV, CDR2 YYDKDF (reference sequence). It was approximately 9.4 ml of fresh peripheral blood that supplied the PBMCs. The data were taken from a study of T cells in Graves' hyperthyroidism and ophthalmopathy.

This receptor was taken from a woman aged 25 to 45 with Graves' hyperthyroidism. The material sequenced was blood. The chain carries TRBV15 and TRBJ1-1; TRBD1 might be the D (6 bases). The CDR3 DNA sequence: TGTGCCACCAGCAGAGATTGGGGGGGCGGCACAAGGAACACTGAAGCTTTCTTT. Its protein product is CATSRDWGGGTRNTEAFF.